Below are 27 T cell receptor beta chains sequenced from a single sample in a study of early T cells in non-severe SARS-CoV-2 infection (dated by TCRdb to the early 2020s). Library preparation was by 5' RACE. Sequencing was carried out with a NextSeq 500. In-frame beta chains were kept once TCRdb had trimmed the public reads at Q25 with fastp and called clones with MiXCR. Identical CDR3 protein sequences are pooled into one entry, listed with their most common genes and DNA. The sample data list tens of thousands of distinct CDR3 sequences, and more than 6.5% of these were observed just once. Approximately 8.3% of the sample is held by the ten biggest clonotypes. The sequencing sample was made of whole blood. The receptors shown here come from an adult who was a healthcare worker with PCR-confirmed SARS-CoV-2 infection or an uninfected control (not recorded which).

There are many counts of this clonotype. Written as DNA, the CDR3 is TGCGCCAGCAGCCAAGTTCTCAGGGCAAGTTCGCCCCAGCATTTT. Residues: CASSQVLRASSPQHF. The J gene is TRBJ1-5, the V gene TRBV4-3; possible D gene TRBD1, 5 bases. CDR3 length: 15 residues. The germline V gene encodes CDR1 LGHNA and CDR2 YSLEER. V lost 1 base and J lost 9, with 16 bases in between.

The rearrangement links TRBV5-4 to TRBJ1-6; 10 positions match TRBD1. The length of the CDR3 is 15 residues. V gave up 0 bases and J gave up 7 bases; unmatched junction bases: 1. Per germline, CDR1 SGHNT and CDR2 YYREEE (reference sequence). The CDR3 sequence: CASSLEGQGNSPLHF. The CDR3 nucleotides are TGTGCCAGCAGCTTGGAGGGACAGGGGAATTCACCCCTCCACTTT.

This chain uses TRBV28 with TRBJ1-5, with D hard to call. This CDR3 region has 17 residues. V was trimmed by 5 bases and J by 3 bases, leaving 20 bases between them. Looked up from germline, CDR1 is MDHEN and CDR2 is SYDVKM. As DNA, the CDR3 is TGTGCCAGCAGTCCCGCCGGACGGCCCAGAGTCAATCAGCCCCAGCATTTT. Protein product: CASSPAGRPRVNQPQHF.

This clonotype showed up many times. The gene calls are TRBV7-2 and TRBJ1-1; no reliable D call. From germline, CDR1 is SGHTA and CDR2 FQGNSA. V lost 1 base and J 5 bases, leaving 8 bases between the germline ends. The CDR3 contains 13 residues. CDR3 sequence (DNA): TGTGCCAGCAGCTTAGGGCGGGAGACTGAAGCTTTCTTT. It specifies CASSLGRETEAFF.

In its sample, this clonotype was seen many times. The chain is built from TRBV5-4 and TRBJ2-7; possibly TRBD1 for D (5 bases). Germline CDR1 is SGHNT and CDR2 is YYREEE (reference sequence). This CDR3 has 14 residues. Trimming shortened V by 4 bases and J by 1 base, and 12 bases separated the two germline ends. For the CDR3, the DNA is TGTGCCAGCAGCATTGGACAATCTTCCTACGAGCAGTACTTC. This gives the protein CASSIGQSSYEQYF.

This clonotype showed up many times. The J gene is TRBJ2-3, the V gene TRBV5-6; no reliable D call. The CDR3 extends over 13 amino acids. The germline gives CDR1 SGHDT, CDR2 YYEEEE. With 9 bases removed from V and 4 bases from J, the gap between germline ends came to 15 bases. CDR3 region: CATGEVDADTQYF. The CDR3 DNA reads as TGTGCCACCGGAGAGGTCGACGCAGATACGCAGTATTTT.

The chain carries TRBV28 and TRBJ2-7; either TRBD1 or TRBD2 may supply D (6 bases each). V shed 2 bases and J shed 3 bases, with 14 bases lying between them. The CDR3 runs 15 residues. Looked up from germline, CDR1 is MDHEN and CDR2 is SYDVKM. CDR3 DNA sequence: TGTGCCAGCAGTTTAGTTGGGGGGCCTAGCTACGAGCAGTACTTC. Translation gives CASSLVGGPSYEQYF. Supplemented by reference TRBV28 and TRBJ2-7, the full variable domain reads DVKVTQSSRYLVKRTGEKVFLECVQDMDHENMFWYRQDPGLGLRLIYFSYDVKMKEKGDIPEGYSVSREKKERFSLILESASTNQTSMYLCASSLVGGPSYEQYFGPGTRLTVT.

This clonotype occurred a few times. J is TRBJ1-3 and V is TRBV3-1; D is possibly TRBD1 (5 bases). The CDR3 is 15 residues long. Deletions cut 3 bases from V and 0 bases from J, with 9 bases between. Germline V gene data show CDR1 as LGHDT and CDR2 as YNNKEL (reference sequence). The CDR3 DNA sequence: TGTGCCAGCAGCCACGGGGGGGACTCTGGAAACACCATATATTTT. The encoded protein is CASSHGGDSGNTIYF.

This clonotype came up a few times. The J gene is TRBJ1-2, the V gene TRBV29-1; D ambiguous. V was cut by 2 bases and J by 6 bases, with 10 bases left in between. The CDR3 consists of 12 residues. The germline V gene has CDR1 SQVTM and CDR2 ANQGSEA. CDR3 amino acids: CSVESKIDGYTF. The DNA of the CDR3 is TGCAGCGTTGAATCCAAGATCGATGGCTACACCTTC.

The V and J genes are TRBV5-8 and TRBJ2-7; D is uncertain. Germline CDR1 is SGHTS and CDR2 is YDEGEE. The CDR3 spans 11 residues. The V end lost 3 bases, the J end lost 9 bases, and 10 bases lay between the germline ends. The CDR3 reads CASSSRGVQYF. In DNA, the CDR3 is TGTGCCAGCAGCTCGCGCGGTGTGCAGTACTTC.

This clonotype was seen more than once but under ten times. This chain joins TRBV5-1 and TRBJ2-2; no firm D call. This CDR3 comprises 13 residues. Germline assignment: CDR1 SGHRS and CDR2 YFSETQ. Between the trimmed V and J ends, which lost 9 bases and 4 bases, there was a span of 13 bases. DNA for the CDR3: TGCGCCACCCGTTACGACCCCACCGGGGAGCTGTTTTTT. It specifies CATRYDPTGELFF.

This clonotype has just a few counts. V usage is TRBV4-1 and J usage is TRBJ1-4; D not resolved. The CDR3 has 15 amino acids. Between the trimmed V and J ends, which lost 0 bases and 7 bases, there was a span of 12 bases. Germline V gene sequence: CDR1 MGHRA, CDR2 YSYEKL. For the CDR3, the DNA is TGCGCCAGCAGCCAAGATGTCGGGCCAGTTGAAAAACTGTTTTTT. Translation gives CASSQDVGPVEKLFF.

This clonotype has just a few counts. The V gene is TRBV24-1, the J gene TRBJ2-5; possibly TRBD1 for D (5 bases). The ends were cut back, 2 bases at V and 0 bases at J, with 6 bases in the middle. The germline V gene encodes CDR1 KGHDR and CDR2 SFDVKD. The CDR3 has 14 residues. CDR3 protein: CATSDSGYQETQYF. Written as DNA, the CDR3 is TGTGCCACCAGTGATTCAGGGTACCAAGAGACCCAGTACTTC.

The chain uses TRBV7-2 and TRBJ2-3, with D tentatively TRBD2 (5 bases). Per germline, CDR1 SGHTA and CDR2 FQGNSA. Trimming removed 2 bases at V and 2 bases at J, with 8 bases between. The CDR3 loop spans 14 amino acids. For the CDR3, the DNA is TGTGCCAGCAGCTTATCGCGGGCCACAGATACGCAGTATTTT. This gives the protein CASSLSRATDTQYF.

Ten or more counts support this clonotype. The chain employs TRBV9 and TRBJ2-3; D gene unclear. This CDR3 has 15 residues. The germline V gene has CDR1 SGDLS and CDR2 YYNGEE. Deletions cut 3 bases from V and 0 bases from J, with 11 bases between. CDR3 bases: TGTGCCAGCAGCGGTGGGCGGTTCAGCACAGATACGCAGTATTTT. Its protein product is CASSGGRFSTDTQYF.

The rearrangement links TRBV10-3 to TRBJ2-7; TRBD2 matches 7 bases. The CDR3 is 12 residues long. Germline assignment: CDR1 ENHRY and CDR2 SYGVKD. The V segment lost 4 bases and the J segment 5 bases; nucleotides outside the gene matches: 2. CDR3: CAISAGGDEQYF. In DNA, the CDR3 is TGTGCCATCAGTGCGGGGGGTGACGAGCAGTACTTC.

This clonotype occurred many times. The chain recombines TRBV29-1 with TRBJ2-3; no clear D gene. CDR1 and CDR2 from the germline V gene are SQVTM and ANQGSEA. The CDR3 has 12 residues. V was shortened by 4 bases and J by 2 bases, with 7 bases between the two germline ends. The CDR3 loop is CSVGLNTDTQYF. The CDR3 bases are TGCAGCGTTGGACTTAACACAGATACGCAGTATTTT.

The chain is built from TRBV4-2 and TRBJ2-1, with 11 bases identical to TRBD2. Trimming removed 1 base from V and 7 bases from J; junction bases left unmatched: 6. Germline assignment: CDR1 LGHNA and CDR2 YNFKEQ. The CDR3 covers 16 residues. The CDR3 coding sequence is TGTGCCAGCAGCCAAGTTCTAGCGGGGGGCGAGAATGAGCAGTTCTTC. Translating gives CASSQVLAGGENEQFF.

The sample holds many counts of this clonotype. V and J are TRBV24-1 and TRBJ2-3; possible D gene TRBD1, 5 bases. Germline-derived CDR1 and CDR2 are KGHDR and SFDVKD. This CDR3 is built from 15 residues. Trimming removed 5 bases from V and 1 base from J, with 12 bases in between. CDR3: CATSGLEQGTDTQYF. DNA for the CDR3: TGTGCCACCAGTGGCCTCGAACAGGGCACAGATACGCAGTATTTT.

In its sample, this clonotype was seen many times. The chain is built from TRBV29-1 and TRBJ2-3; D unclear. Germline lookup yields CDR1 SQVTM and CDR2 ANQGSEA. Trimming left V 3 bases short and J 0 bases short, with 10 bases between. The CDR3 consists of 14 residues. The CDR3 coding sequence is TGCAGCGTTGAGGGCACCTGGAGCACAGATACGCAGTATTTT. Amino acid sequence: CSVEGTWSTDTQYF.

This clonotype was recorded at least ten times. This chain joins TRBV5-5 and TRBJ1-2; D is perhaps TRBD1 (5 bases). Trimming shortened V by 4 bases and J by 6 bases, and 10 bases separated the two germline ends. Germline V gene data show CDR1 as SGHKS and CDR2 as YYEKEE (reference sequence). This CDR3 is built from 12 residues. The CDR3 protein is CASSRDGDGYTF. The CDR3 DNA sequence: TGTGCCAGCAGCAGGGACGGAGATGGCTACACCTTC.

In this sample, this clonotype turned up many times. The genes are TRBV4-2 and TRBJ1-1; the D gene is possibly TRBD1 (6 bases). The germline CDR1 and CDR2 sequences are LGHNA and YNFKEQ. This CDR3 has 14 residues. V dropped 2 bases and J dropped 9 bases, with 16 bases sitting between them. For the CDR3, the DNA is TGTGCCAGCAGCCAATCCGGGACACTTACACAAGCTTTCTTT. Protein sequence: CASSQSGTLTQAFF.

There are many counts of this clonotype. J is TRBJ1-5 and V is TRBV5-6, with D perhaps TRBD1 (6 bases). Germline V CDR1 and CDR2: SGHDT, YYEEEE. The CDR3 covers 15 residues. V lost 0 bases and J lost 3, with 10 bases in between. CDR3 DNA: TGTGCCAGCAGCTTGGCGGGGGCCTACAATCAGCCCCAGCATTTT. This encodes CASSLAGAYNQPQHF. Complete variable domain (other parts from reference TRBV5-6 and TRBJ1-5): DAGVTQSPTHLIKTRGQQVTLRCSPKSGHDTVSWYQQALGQGPQFIFQYYEEEERQRGNFPDRFSGHQFPNYSSELNVNALLLGDSALYLCASSLAGAYNQPQHFGDGTRLSIL.

This chain uses TRBV5-1 with TRBJ1-1; D is ambiguous. The CDR3 has 12 residues. CDR1 is SGHRS, CDR2 YFSETQ, per germline. V was clipped by 0 bases and J by 11 bases, with 11 bases between them. CDR3 loop: CASSLAHGQAFF. CDR3 in DNA: TGCGCCAGCAGCTTGGCCCACGGGCAGGCTTTCTTT.

V usage is TRBV19 and J usage is TRBJ2-2; D unresolved. This CDR3 is 13 amino acids long. Looked up from germline, CDR1 is LNHDA and CDR2 is SQIVND (reference sequence). Trimming took off 7 bases at V and 4 bases at J, with 10 bases between the two ends. CDR3 nucleotides: TGTGCCAGTATCGTACACCCCACCGGGGAGCTGTTTTTT. Encoded protein: CASIVHPTGELFF.

For this clonotype: A much bigger clone sits one base away, suggesting this may be a read error. The J gene is TRBJ1-2, the V gene TRBV20-1; 7 nucleotides align to TRBD1. The germline gives CDR1 DFQATT, CDR2 SNEGSKA (reference sequence). CDR3 length equals 14 residues. V shed 5 bases, J shed 4 bases, and the junction held 10 bases outside the gene matches. The CDR3 DNA reads TGCAGTGCTGGCGACAGGGAGCGCTTCTATGGCTACACCTTC. The encoded protein is CSAGDRERFYGYTF.

In its sample, this clonotype was seen many times. The chain joins TRBV15 to TRBJ2-2; no clear D. The germline gives CDR1 LNHNV, CDR2 YYDKDF (reference sequence). The V end lost 0 bases, the J end lost 7 bases, and 6 bases lay between the germline ends. The CDR3 loop spans 13 amino acids. The CDR3, as DNA: TGTGCCACCAGCAGAGATCTCGGCGGGGAGCTGTTTTTT. This gives the protein CATSRDLGGELFF.